This TCR beta chain was recorded in a study of shared clonotypes between healthy human individuals (TCRdb year 2020). Some background on the complete study: Two women and a few men aged 18 to 49 years were included in the cohort. Leukapheresis yielded between about 0.85 and 10 billion PBMCs per donor. Libraries were prepared and TCR repertoires were sequenced by different laboratories using diverse techniques, in order to increase sequencing depth and limit assay-specific biases. Per donor, three plates each were used for CD4 naive and CD4 memory, two for CD8 naive, and one for CD8 memory. Blood TCR repertoires of about five healthy adults were deeply sequenced to estimate repertoire size and the extent of clonotype sharing between individuals.

The research as a whole found: Naive subsets generally had larger estimated clonotype richness than memory subsets. Sampling was limited to blood, and TCR repertoires in tissue likely differ from TCR repertoires in blood. Pairwise subsampling led to the expectation that sequencing depth would affect the degree of clonotype sharing among donors. Across a few donors, about 5.2% of naive CD4, roughly 3.4% of naive CD8, roughly 2.3% of memory CD4, and approximately 0.42% of memory CD8 clonotypes were shared. Because the study included a small number of donors, the genetic and exposure-history diversity represented was limited. Higher generation probabilities were observed for clonotypes shared by all four sorted-subset donors than for non-shared clonotypes. Rarefaction of sorted-subset datasets indicated incomplete sequencing despite the large sequencing depth.

This clone appeared a few times. Which antigen it targets is not known. No base quality values were provided; no much bigger clone lies one nucleotide off. Based on the germline V gene, the CDR1 and CDR2 sequences are SGHRS and YFSETQ. The CDR3 goes from the cysteine to the phenylalanine over 14 residues. This entry keeps only the CDR3 DNA: 42 bases, framed from base 1. Deletion took 3 bases off V and 4 bases off J, with a span of 12 bases between the germline ends. TCR CDR3 regions were amplified from genomic DNA by multiplex PCR using the deep immunoSEQ assay. For each cell subset, the extracted genomic DNA was distributed evenly across all wells of several immunoSEQ 96-well plates, and each plate served as one replicate. Each replicate PCR for sorted subsets received around 210 ng genomic DNA, equal to roughly 30,000 T cell genomes. The purified libraries were quantified using a Qubit 3.0 fluorometer, sized with a Bioanalyzer 2100, and then quantified again using the KAPA Library Quantification kit. Every immunoSEQ 96-well plate was sequenced on a dedicated single-read 150-cycle Illumina NextSeq 550 flow cell. Per the source publication's procedure: Because only junctional sequences without quality scores were contained in the immunoSEQ output, filtering matching that applied to full-length reads could not be performed. To assign V/J genes and CDR3, sequences were annotated using PyIR, a Python wrapper for IgBLAST v1.9, with IMGT germline references. Reads were removed for weak V/J assignments (E-value above 1e-6), missing CDR3, stop codons, out-of-frame junctions, or ambiguous translated residues. V3J clonotypes were defined as sequences sharing the same inferred V gene, J gene, and CDR3 amino acid sequence. The percentage overlap between two repertoires was calculated by dividing the number of shared unique clonotypes by the size of the smaller repertoire. RTK rarefaction, the Chao1 estimator, and Recon v2.1 estimates of unobserved clonotypes were used to assess repertoire richness. OLGA was used to compute generation probabilities for all TCRbeta clonotypes that the gDNA method yielded from a handful of donors. This is the immuneACCESS table as TCRdb keeps it, with only in-frame sequences that have V and J called. A part of the clones is gone; compared with another copy, unresolved V genes explain less than half, and the rest is unexplained. The V and J calls and clone size were taken over from that table, and D and trimming were inferred from the DNA. This sample lists roughly 1 million clones; about four fifths were detected once. The top ten constitute approximately 0.5% of the sample.

Healthy HIV-negative adults with no recently reported acute infections or vaccinations were included as donors. Every donor was a Caucasian adult living in Nashville, Tennessee, USA. Magnetic negative selection was used to enrich CD4+ T cells, after which naive cells were positively selected on CD45RA and the negative fraction became the memory subset. Blood was obtained by leukapheresis, after which PBMCs were separated by Ficoll-Histopaque density gradient centrifugation and cryopreserved in liquid nitrogen vapor phase. Analytical flow cytometry was used to check the purity and quantity of every magnetically sorted T cell population. From each sorted fraction, genomic DNA was isolated and quantified by UV absorbance on a Nanodrop 2000c.

This receptor chain uses TRBV5-1 and TRBJ2-3, with no confidently assigned D gene. The sequencing sample was made of memory CD4+ T cells from PBMCs. This sample's cell subset or site label indicates: CD45RA-negative fraction. This receptor was taken from a man in his late teens or twenties in good health. Some clones in this sample may be carry-over from other donors' samples. The sequenced DNA is TGCGCCAGCAGCTCCGTCTCTGAGGCAGATACGCAGTATTTT. Translation gives CASSSVSEADTQYF.